This T cell receptor beta chain was captured by sequencing in a study of T cells in Graves' hyperthyroidism and ophthalmopathy. This clonotype showed up many times. TCR beta CDR3 sequences were amplified from RNA transcripts. First-round RT-PCR with HTBI primers amplified the TCR CDR3 region. TCRdb passed the multiplex PCR reads through MiXCR, listing each CDR3 protein once. The table records hundreds of thousands of distinct CDR3 sequences, roughly 32% of them present only once. This sequence originates from a middle-aged woman with Graves' hyperthyroidism. Sequencing was done on a sample of blood.

CDR3 region: CASKSVEGVVAEAFF. DNA of the CDR3: TGTGCCAGTAAGTCGGTTGAGGGGGTAGTGGCTGAAGCTTTCTTT. This rearrangement joins TRBV19 to TRBJ1-1; weak D call: TRBD1 (6 bases). The germline V gene has CDR1 LNHDA and CDR2 SQIVND (reference sequence). CDR3 length: 15 amino acids. V lost 7 bases and J lost 6, with 21 bases in between.